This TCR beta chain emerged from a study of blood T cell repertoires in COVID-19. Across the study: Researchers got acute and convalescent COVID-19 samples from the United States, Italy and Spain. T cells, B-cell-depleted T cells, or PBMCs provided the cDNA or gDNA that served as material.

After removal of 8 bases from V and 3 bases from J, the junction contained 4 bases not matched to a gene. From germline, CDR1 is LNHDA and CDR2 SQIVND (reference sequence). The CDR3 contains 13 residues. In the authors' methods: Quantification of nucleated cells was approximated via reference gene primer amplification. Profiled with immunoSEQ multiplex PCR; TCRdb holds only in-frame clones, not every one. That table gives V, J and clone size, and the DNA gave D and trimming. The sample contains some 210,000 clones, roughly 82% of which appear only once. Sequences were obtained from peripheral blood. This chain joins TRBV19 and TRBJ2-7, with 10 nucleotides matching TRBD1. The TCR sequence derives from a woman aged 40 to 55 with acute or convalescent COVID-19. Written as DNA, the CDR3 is TGTGCCAGTCGACAGGGGGCTAGCTACGAGCAGTACTTC. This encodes CASRQGASYEQYF.